Sequencing of this T cell receptor beta chain was carried out in a study of blood T cells in healthy people across ages. Primed by a sample-barcoded 5' primer and a J-beta primer mix, a second PCR proceeded for about 6 to 12 cycles. From the 5' RACE reads, TCRdb called clonotypes with MiXCR, one entry per CDR3 protein. The repertoire has roughly 2 million distinct CDR3 sequences, around 48% of them found once; the top ten carry around 2.1%. The ends lost 4 bases at V and 7 bases at J; junction bases unmatched: 11. CDR1 and CDR2 (germline): SGHDN, FVKESK. The CDR3 runs to 16 residues. This clonotype was observed a few times.

The TCR originated in a woman in her thirties or forties in good health. The chain employs TRBV14 and TRBJ2-1, with TRBD1 matching 9 bases. Sequenced: blood. CDR3 sequence reads: CASSPYRGQGRNEQFF. Here the CDR3 DNA reads TGTGCCAGCAGCCCATACAGGGGGCAAGGGCGTAATGAGCAGTTCTTC.